The rows below give T cell receptor beta chains drawn from one sample of a study of CXCR3-negative and CXCR3-positive naive CD8 T cells. TCRdb re-called the 5' RACE reads, yielding one record per CDR3 amino acid sequence without DNA. Here the sample table reports some 10,000 distinct CDR3 sequences. Sample: naive CXCR3- CD8+ T cells from blood. The receptors were sampled from a human donor in good health. Some clones in this sample may be carry-over from other donors' samples. CDR3s include the opening cysteine and the closing phenylalanine or tryptophan. Not all rows give a size; the values are once, few, many and, for expanded clones, a class.

abundance: -
j_gene: TRBJ2-2
v_gene: TRBV5-6
CDR3aa: CASSALRETRTGELFF

abundance: -
j_gene: TRBJ1-1
v_gene: TRBV2
CDR3aa: CASSEKFGNTEAFF

abundance: medium-sized
j_gene: TRBJ2-5
v_gene: TRBV2
CDR3aa: CASSEARQPVGTQYF

abundance: medium-sized
j_gene: TRBJ1-2
v_gene: TRBV4-3
CDR3aa: CASSQSTGANYGYTF

abundance: medium-sized
j_gene: TRBJ1-4
v_gene: TRBV2
CDR3aa: CASSDYRGLFQTNEKLFF

abundance: medium-sized
j_gene: TRBJ2-3
v_gene: TRBV6-5
CDR3aa: CASSYGTGTDTQYF

abundance: medium-sized
j_gene: TRBJ1-1
v_gene: TRBV7-8
CDR3aa: CASSLHLGTEAFF

abundance: medium-sized
j_gene: TRBJ2-1
v_gene: TRBV7-3
CDR3aa: CASSLSGAYNEQFF

abundance: medium-sized
j_gene: TRBJ2-2
v_gene: TRBV6-6
CDR3aa: CASSYLNRVSAIQGELFF

abundance: medium-sized
j_gene: TRBJ2-6
v_gene: TRBV7-3
CDR3aa: CASSPPGSSGANVLTF

abundance: medium-sized
j_gene: TRBJ2-6
v_gene: TRBV19
CDR3aa: CASSVVPSGANVLTF

abundance: -
j_gene: TRBJ2-7
v_gene: TRBV5-1
CDR3aa: CASSLAFEGGRSEGDEQYF

abundance: medium-sized
j_gene: TRBJ1-5
v_gene: TRBV7-9
CDR3aa: CASREGTGPNQPQHF

abundance: medium-sized
j_gene: TRBJ1-1
v_gene: TRBV27
CDR3aa: CASSLAVNGAEAFF

abundance: medium-sized
j_gene: TRBJ2-3
v_gene: TRBV28
CDR3aa: CASTGSTDTQYF

abundance: -
j_gene: TRBJ1-1
v_gene: TRBV4-1
CDR3aa: CASSQVQGSTAFF

abundance: -
j_gene: TRBJ1-1
v_gene: TRBV4-1
CDR3aa: CASSQVPNTEAFF

abundance: -
j_gene: TRBJ1-1
v_gene: TRBV20-1
CDR3aa: CSALDRANTEAFF

abundance: -
j_gene: TRBJ2-1
v_gene: TRBV20-1
CDR3aa: CSARPWESGRNNEQFF

abundance: -
j_gene: TRBJ2-7
v_gene: TRBV7-9
CDR3aa: CASSPPRLGYEQYF

abundance: medium-sized
j_gene: TRBJ2-7
v_gene: TRBV14
CDR3aa: CASSQARPGQGAREQYF

abundance: -
j_gene: TRBJ1-3
v_gene: TRBV10-3
CDR3aa: CAIKDDGHTIYF

abundance: -
j_gene: TRBJ2-1
v_gene: TRBV28
CDR3aa: CASRPGTYNEQFF

abundance: medium-sized
j_gene: TRBJ2-7
v_gene: TRBV6-6
CDR3aa: CASTIPGAGYEQYF

abundance: medium-sized
j_gene: TRBJ2-3
v_gene: TRBV20-1
CDR3aa: CSARDEREARDTQYF

abundance: -
j_gene: TRBJ1-1
v_gene: TRBV29-1
CDR3aa: CSVEAIDRTMNTEAFF

abundance: -
j_gene: TRBJ2-1
v_gene: TRBV28
CDR3aa: CASSFGAGSHNEQFF

abundance: medium-sized
j_gene: TRBJ1-4
v_gene: TRBV20-1
CDR3aa: CSARFLGAGEKLFF

abundance: medium-sized
j_gene: TRBJ1-1
v_gene: TRBV20-1
CDR3aa: CSARDPQGFEAFF

abundance: medium-sized
j_gene: TRBJ1-2
v_gene: TRBV29-1
CDR3aa: CSVPHSTVNYGYTF

abundance: -
j_gene: TRBJ2-1
v_gene: TRBV29-1
CDR3aa: CSVHRGLNEQFF

abundance: -
j_gene: TRBJ1-1
v_gene: TRBV6-2/TRBV6-3
CDR3aa: CASSYAIQGVNTEAFF

abundance: medium-sized
j_gene: TRBJ2-5
v_gene: TRBV5-5
CDR3aa: CASSKGQLETQYF

abundance: medium-sized
j_gene: TRBJ2-5
v_gene: TRBV11-2
CDR3aa: CASTNRALETQYF

abundance: medium-sized
j_gene: TRBJ2-1
v_gene: TRBV7-6
CDR3aa: CASSSSSGSPNEQFF

abundance: -
j_gene: TRBJ2-1
v_gene: TRBV12-3/TRBV12-4
CDR3aa: CASRDDRGSYNEQFF

abundance: -
j_gene: TRBJ2-5
v_gene: TRBV20-1
CDR3aa: CSARDLRGRPQETQYF

abundance: medium-sized
j_gene: TRBJ2-7
v_gene: TRBV10-3
CDR3aa: CAISELGGGLAAEQYF

abundance: -
j_gene: TRBJ2-1
v_gene: TRBV3-1
CDR3aa: CASTRTGLAGNEQFF

abundance: -
j_gene: TRBJ2-1
v_gene: TRBV29-1
CDR3aa: CSVEGGGGSSYNEQFF

abundance: -
j_gene: TRBJ1-1
v_gene: TRBV29-1
CDR3aa: CSVDPMDTEAFF

abundance: -
j_gene: TRBJ2-3
v_gene: TRBV12-3/TRBV12-4
CDR3aa: CASSPGLAGGGTDTQYF

abundance: -
j_gene: TRBJ2-3
v_gene: TRBV20-1
CDR3aa: CSAQPGGGISDTDTQYF

abundance: -
j_gene: TRBJ1-1
v_gene: TRBV27
CDR3aa: CASRSTGMNTEAFF

abundance: -
j_gene: TRBJ1-6
v_gene: TRBV3-1
CDR3aa: CASSQFLKLDSYSPLHF

abundance: medium-sized
j_gene: TRBJ2-7
v_gene: TRBV20-1
CDR3aa: CSARDPGQGAYEQYF

abundance: medium-sized
j_gene: TRBJ1-2
v_gene: TRBV20-1
CDR3aa: CSAPGKDIGSGYTF

abundance: -
j_gene: TRBJ2-5
v_gene: TRBV20-1
CDR3aa: CSARDGGGPFVQETQYF

abundance: -
j_gene: TRBJ2-5
v_gene: TRBV5-4
CDR3aa: CASSLGQAEETQYF

abundance: medium-sized
j_gene: TRBJ2-1
v_gene: TRBV6-5
CDR3aa: CASSYLRALHNEQFF

abundance: -
j_gene: TRBJ2-1
v_gene: TRBV14
CDR3aa: CASSPRGLVSNEQFF

abundance: -
j_gene: TRBJ1-1
v_gene: TRBV2
CDR3aa: CASSDPRENTEAFF

abundance: -
j_gene: TRBJ2-1
v_gene: TRBV11-3
CDR3aa: CASSFLTNEQFF

abundance: medium-sized
j_gene: TRBJ2-4
v_gene: TRBV29-1
CDR3aa: CSVEDLGTEDIQYF